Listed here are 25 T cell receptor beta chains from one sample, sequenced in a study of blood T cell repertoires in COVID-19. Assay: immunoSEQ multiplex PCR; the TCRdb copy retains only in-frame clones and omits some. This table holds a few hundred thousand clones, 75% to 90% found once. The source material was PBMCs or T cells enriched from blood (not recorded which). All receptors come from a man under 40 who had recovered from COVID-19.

The CDR3 reads CASSPGGSDYEQYF. The DNA of the CDR3 is TGTGCCAGCAGCCCAGGGGGTAGCGACTACGAGCAGTACTTC. The V and J genes are TRBV11-3 and TRBJ2-7; 7 bases fit TRBD1. The CDR3 has 14 amino acids. Germline-derived CDR1 and CDR2 are SGHNT and YENEEA. With V trimmed by 5 bases and J by 3 bases, 7 bases remained unmatched. The variable domain in full, completed from reference TRBV11-3 and TRBJ2-7, reads EAGVVQSPRYKIIEKKQPVAFWCNPISGHNTLYWYLQNLGQGPELLIRYENEEAVDDSQLPKDRFSAERLKGVDSTLKIQPAELGDSAVYLCASSPGGSDYEQYFGPGTRLTVT.

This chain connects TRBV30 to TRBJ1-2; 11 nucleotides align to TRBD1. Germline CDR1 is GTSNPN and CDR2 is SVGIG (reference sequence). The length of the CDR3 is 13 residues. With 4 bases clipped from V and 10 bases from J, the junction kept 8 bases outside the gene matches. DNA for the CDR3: TGTGCCTGGAACGTAGGACAGGGGGCTCTCTACACCTTC. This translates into CAWNVGQGALYTF.

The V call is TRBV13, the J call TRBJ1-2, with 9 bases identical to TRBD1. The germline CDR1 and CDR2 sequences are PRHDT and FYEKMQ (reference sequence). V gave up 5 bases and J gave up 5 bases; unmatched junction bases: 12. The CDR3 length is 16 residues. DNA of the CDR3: TGTGCCAGCAGCCAATTCGGGACAGGGCCAACGTATGGCTACACCTTC. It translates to CASSQFGTGPTYGYTF.

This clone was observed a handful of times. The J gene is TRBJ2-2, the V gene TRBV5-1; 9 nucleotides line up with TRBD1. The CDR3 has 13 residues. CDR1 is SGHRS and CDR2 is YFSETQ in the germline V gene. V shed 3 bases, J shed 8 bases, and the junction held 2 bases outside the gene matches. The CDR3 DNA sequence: TGCGCCAGCAGCTGGACAGGGGATGGGGAGCTGTTTTTT. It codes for CASSWTGDGELFF. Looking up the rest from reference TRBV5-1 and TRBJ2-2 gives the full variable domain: KAGVTQTPRYLIKTRGQQVTLSCSPISGHRSVSWYQQTPGQGLQFLFEYFSETQRNKGNFPGRFSGRQFSNSRSEMNVSTLELGDSALYLCASSWTGDGELFFGEGSRLTVL.

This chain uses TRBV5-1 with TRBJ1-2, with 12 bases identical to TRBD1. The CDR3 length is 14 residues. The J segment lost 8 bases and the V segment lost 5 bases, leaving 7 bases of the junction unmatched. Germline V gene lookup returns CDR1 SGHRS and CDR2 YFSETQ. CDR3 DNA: TGCGCCAGCAGTCCGGGACAGGGGGCCCGAGGCTACACCTTC. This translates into CASSPGQGARGYTF.

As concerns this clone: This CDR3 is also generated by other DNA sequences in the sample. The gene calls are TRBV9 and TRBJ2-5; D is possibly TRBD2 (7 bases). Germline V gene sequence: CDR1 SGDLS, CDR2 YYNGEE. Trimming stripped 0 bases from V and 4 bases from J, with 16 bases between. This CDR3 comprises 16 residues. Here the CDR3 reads CASSVAGGRVGETQYF. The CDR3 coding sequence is TGTGCCAGCAGCGTAGCGGGGGGCCGGGTCGGAGAGACCCAGTACTTC.

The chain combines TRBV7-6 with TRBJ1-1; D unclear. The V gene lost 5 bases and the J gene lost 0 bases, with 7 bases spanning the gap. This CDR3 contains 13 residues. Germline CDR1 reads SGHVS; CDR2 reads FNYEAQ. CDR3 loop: CASSPRVNTEAFF. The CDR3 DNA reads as TGTGCCAGCAGCCCGCGGGTGAACACTGAAGCTTTCTTT.

This CDR3 reads CASSIQGPMNTEAFF. The CDR3 DNA follows: TGTGCCAGTAGTATCCAGGGGCCTATGAACACTGAAGCTTTCTTT. V usage is TRBV19 and J usage is TRBJ1-1; D possibly corresponds to TRBD1 (6 bases). Trimming stripped 3 bases from V and 0 bases from J, with 11 bases between. Germline V gene lookup returns CDR1 LNHDA and CDR2 SQIVND (reference sequence). The CDR3 totals 15 residues.

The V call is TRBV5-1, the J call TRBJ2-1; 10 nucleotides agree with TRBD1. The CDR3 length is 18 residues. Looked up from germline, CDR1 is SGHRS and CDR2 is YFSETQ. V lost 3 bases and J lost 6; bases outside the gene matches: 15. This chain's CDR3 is CASSSLPTGTGVSNEQFF. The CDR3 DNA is TGCGCCAGCAGCTCGCTTCCAACCGGGACAGGGGTGAGCAATGAGCAGTTCTTC.

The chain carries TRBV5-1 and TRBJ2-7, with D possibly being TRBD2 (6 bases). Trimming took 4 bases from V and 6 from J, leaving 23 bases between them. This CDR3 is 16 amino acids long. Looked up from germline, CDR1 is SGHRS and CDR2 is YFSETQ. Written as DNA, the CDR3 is TGCGCCAGCAGCATGGGCCTCCGGGACTCCGGGGGCGAGCAGTACTTC. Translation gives CASSMGLRDSGGEQYF.

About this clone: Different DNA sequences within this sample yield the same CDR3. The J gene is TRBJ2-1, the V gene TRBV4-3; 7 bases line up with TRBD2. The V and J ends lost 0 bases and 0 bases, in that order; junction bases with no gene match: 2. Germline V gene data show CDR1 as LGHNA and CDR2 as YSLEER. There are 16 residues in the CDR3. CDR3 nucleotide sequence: TGCGCCAGCAGCCAAGACGGGGGGAGCTCCTACAATGAGCAGTTCTTC. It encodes CASSQDGGSSYNEQFF.

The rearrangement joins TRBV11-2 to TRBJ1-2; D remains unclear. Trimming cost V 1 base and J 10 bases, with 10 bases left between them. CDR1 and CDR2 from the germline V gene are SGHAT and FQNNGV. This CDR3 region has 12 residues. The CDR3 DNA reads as TGTGCCAGCAGCTTAGGAGAAACCTACTACACCTTC. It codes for CASSLGETYYTF.

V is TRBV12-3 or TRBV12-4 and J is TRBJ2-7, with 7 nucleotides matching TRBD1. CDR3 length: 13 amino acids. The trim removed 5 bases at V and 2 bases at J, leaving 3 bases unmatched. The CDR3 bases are TGTGCCAGCAGTCGGGACAGAACCTACGAGCAGTACTTC. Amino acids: CASSRDRTYEQYF.

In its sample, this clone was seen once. The CDR3 spells CASSLTLLAGGDTDTQYF. As DNA, the CDR3 is TGTGCCAGCAGCCTAACCTTACTAGCGGGGGGAGACACAGATACGCAGTATTTT. The chain is built from TRBV4-2 and TRBJ2-3, with 12 bases identical to TRBD2. Per germline, CDR1 LGHNA and CDR2 YNFKEQ. The length of the CDR3 is 18 residues. V gave up 4 bases and J gave up 2 bases; unmatched junction bases: 10.

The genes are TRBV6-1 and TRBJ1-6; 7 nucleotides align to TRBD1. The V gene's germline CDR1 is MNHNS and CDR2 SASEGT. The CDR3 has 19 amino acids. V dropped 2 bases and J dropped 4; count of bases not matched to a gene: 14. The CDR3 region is CASSETAVTGWMYNSPLHF. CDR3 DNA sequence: TGTGCCAGCAGTGAAACGGCTGTGACAGGGTGGATGTATAATTCACCCCTCCACTTT.

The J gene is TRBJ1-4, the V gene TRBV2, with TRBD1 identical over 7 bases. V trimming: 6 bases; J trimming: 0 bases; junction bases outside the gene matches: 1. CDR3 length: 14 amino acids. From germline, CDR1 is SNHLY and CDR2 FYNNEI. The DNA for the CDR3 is TGTGCCAGCAGGGACAGGACAACTAATGAAAAACTGTTTTTT. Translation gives CASRDRTTNEKLFF.

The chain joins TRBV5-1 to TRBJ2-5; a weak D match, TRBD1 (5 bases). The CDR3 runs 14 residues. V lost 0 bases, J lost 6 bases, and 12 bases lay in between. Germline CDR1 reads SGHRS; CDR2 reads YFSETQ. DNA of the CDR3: TGCGCCAGCAGCTTGGGGCAGGGTGTGCAGACCCAGTACTTC. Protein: CASSLGQGVQTQYF.

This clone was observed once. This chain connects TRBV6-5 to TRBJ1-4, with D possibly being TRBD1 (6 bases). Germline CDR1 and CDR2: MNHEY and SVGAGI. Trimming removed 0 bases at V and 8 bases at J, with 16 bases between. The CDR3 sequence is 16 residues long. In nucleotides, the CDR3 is TGTGCCAGCAGTTACTCGAGGGGGTTGGGAGAGGAAAAACTGTTTTTT. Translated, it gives CASSYSRGLGEEKLFF.

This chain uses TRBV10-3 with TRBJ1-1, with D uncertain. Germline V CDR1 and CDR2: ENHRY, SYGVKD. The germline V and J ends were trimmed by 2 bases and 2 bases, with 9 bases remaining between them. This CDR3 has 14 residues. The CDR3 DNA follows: TGTGCCATCAGTGAGGGGAGATTAAACACTGAAGCTTTCTTT. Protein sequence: CAISEGRLNTEAFF.

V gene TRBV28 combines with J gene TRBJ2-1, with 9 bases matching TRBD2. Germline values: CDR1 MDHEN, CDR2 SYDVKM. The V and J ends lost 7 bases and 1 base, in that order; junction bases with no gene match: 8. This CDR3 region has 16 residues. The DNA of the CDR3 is TGTGCCAGCATTAGTGGCGGGGGGGATTCCTACAATGAGCAGTTCTTC. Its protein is CASISGGGDSYNEQFF.

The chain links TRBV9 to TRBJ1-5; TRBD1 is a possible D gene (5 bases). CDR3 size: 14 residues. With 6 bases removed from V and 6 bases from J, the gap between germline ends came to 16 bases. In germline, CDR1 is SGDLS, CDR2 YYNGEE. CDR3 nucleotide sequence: TGTGCCAGCACCCAAGACAGCCGGATTCAGCCCCAGCATTTT. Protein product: CASTQDSRIQPQHF. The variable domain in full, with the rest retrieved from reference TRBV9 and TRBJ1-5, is DSGVTQTPKHLITATGQRVTLRCSPRSGDLSVYWYQQSLDQGLQFLIQYYNGEERAKGNILERFSAQQFPDLHSELNLSSLELGDSALYFCASTQDSRIQPQHFGDGTRLSIL.

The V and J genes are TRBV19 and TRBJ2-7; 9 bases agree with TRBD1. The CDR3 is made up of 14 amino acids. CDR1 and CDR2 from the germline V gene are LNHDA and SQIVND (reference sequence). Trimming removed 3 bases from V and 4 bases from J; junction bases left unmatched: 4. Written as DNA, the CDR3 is TGTGCCAGTAGTATTGGGACAGGGAAGTACGAGCAGTACTTC. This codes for CASSIGTGKYEQYF.

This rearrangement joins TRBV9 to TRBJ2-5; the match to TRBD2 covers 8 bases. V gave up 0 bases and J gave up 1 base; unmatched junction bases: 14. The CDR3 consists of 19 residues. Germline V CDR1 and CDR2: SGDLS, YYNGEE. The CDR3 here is CASSVATGGGGGTQETQYF. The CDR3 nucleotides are TGTGCCAGCAGCGTAGCTACCGGTGGTGGCGGGGGGACCCAAGAGACCCAGTACTTC.

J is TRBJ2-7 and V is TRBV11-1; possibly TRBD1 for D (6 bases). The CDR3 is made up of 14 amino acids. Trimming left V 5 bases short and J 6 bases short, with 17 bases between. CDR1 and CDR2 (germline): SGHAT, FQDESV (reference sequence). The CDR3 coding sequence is TGTGCCAGCAGCCAGGACAGACCTCCTTCCGAGCAGTACTTC. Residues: CASSQDRPPSEQYF.

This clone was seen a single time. The CDR3 loop reads CASSLTRDRGTEAFF. CDR3 DNA sequence: TGTGCCAGCAGCTTAACTAGGGACAGGGGGACTGAAGCTTTCTTT. The J gene is TRBJ1-1, the V gene TRBV7-2; 11 positions agree with TRBD1. The germline V gene has CDR1 SGHTA and CDR2 FQGNSA. The CDR3 spans 15 residues. The V and J ends lost 2 bases and 5 bases, in that order; junction bases with no gene match: 4.